One and the same sample provided the 21 T cell receptor beta chains below, sequenced in a study of blood T cell repertoires in COVID-19. Some clones are missing from TCRdb's copy, which holds only in-frame ones; the method was immunoSEQ multiplex PCR. The sample lists about 310,000 clones; roughly 90% were seen once. The source material was PBMCs or T cells enriched from blood (not recorded which). Every receptor here comes from a middle-aged woman who had recovered from COVID-19.

The CDR3 reads CASSESGAFGVGYTF. Here the CDR3 DNA reads TGTGCCAGCAGTGAATCAGGGGCTTTCGGGGTTGGCTACACCTTC. The gene calls are TRBV25-1 and TRBJ1-2; tentative D call: TRBD1 (6 bases). Germline lookup yields CDR1 MGHDK and CDR2 SYGVNS. The CDR3 runs to 15 residues. The V end lost 1 base, the J end lost 7 bases, and 16 bases lay between the germline ends.

The V call is TRBV15, the J call TRBJ1-2; 8 nucleotides line up with TRBD1. CDR1 and CDR2 (germline): LNHNV, YYDKDF (reference sequence). Trimming took 2 bases from V and 14 from J; bases not matched to a gene: 10. The CDR3 length is 13 residues. CDR3 in DNA: TGTGCCACCAGCAGAAATAAAGGACAGGGCTCGACCTTC. The encoded protein is CATSRNKGQGSTF.

The gene calls are TRBV7-2 and TRBJ2-4, with a weak D call TRBD2 (6 bases). The CDR3 spans 13 residues. The ends were cut back, 2 bases at V and 6 bases at J, with 8 bases in the middle. Looked up from germline, CDR1 is SGHTA and CDR2 is FQGNSA. CDR3 DNA: TGTGCCAGCAGCTTAACACTAGCAAACATTCAGTACTTC. It codes for CASSLTLANIQYF. The complete variable domain, with remaining parts taken from reference TRBV7-2 and TRBJ2-4, reads GAGVSQSPSNKVTEKGKDVELRCDPISGHTALYWYRQSLGQGLEFLIYFQGNSAPDKSGLPSDRFSAERTGGSVSTLTIQRTQQEDSAVYLCASSLTLANIQYFGAGTRLSVL.

The genes are TRBV7-3 and TRBJ2-1, with 8 bases identical to TRBD2. The length of the CDR3 is 13 residues. With V trimmed by 4 bases and J by 9 bases, 5 bases remained unmatched. Germline CDR1 reads SGHTA; CDR2 reads FQGTGA. The DNA of the CDR3 is TGTGCCAGCAGCTCGACCACTAGCGGTGAGCAGTTCTTC. This translates into CASSSTTSGEQFF.

V gene TRBV2 combines with J gene TRBJ2-2, with 8 nucleotides matching TRBD1. The CDR3 totals 13 residues. Germline trimming cut 8 bases from V and 3 bases from J; bases unmatched to any gene: 2. Germline assignment: CDR1 SNHLY and CDR2 FYNNEI. CDR3 bases: TGTGCCAGCCAGACAGGGGACACCGGGGAGCTGTTTTTT. Translated, it gives CASQTGDTGELFF.

J is TRBJ1-2 and V is TRBV3-1 (or the pseudogene TRBV3-2), with a tentative D call TRBD1 (5 bases). Germline V gene data show CDR1 as LGHDT and CDR2 as YNNKEL (reference sequence). This CDR3 is 13 amino acids long. V was pared by 1 base and J by 8 bases, with 11 bases between. This CDR3 is CASSQGKGYGYTF. The CDR3 DNA follows: TGTGCCAGCAGCCAAGGGAAGGGGTACGGCTACACCTTC.

The V gene is TRBV30, the J gene TRBJ2-3; 11 bases are a match to TRBD2. CDR3 length equals 16 residues. Per the germline V gene, CDR1 is GTSNPN and CDR2 is SVGIG (reference sequence). With 3 bases clipped from V and 2 bases from J, the junction kept 7 bases outside the gene matches. DNA of the CDR3: TGTGCCTGGAGCGCCCGGACTAGCGGGTACACAGATACGCAGTATTTT. This encodes CAWSARTSGYTDTQYF.

The rearrangement joins TRBV11-1 to TRBJ1-6; D is unresolved. Trimming pared 5 bases from V and 8 bases from J, leaving 19 bases between. Germline loops: CDR1 SGHAT, CDR2 FQDESV (reference sequence). This CDR3 is built from 16 residues. The chain's CDR3 is CASSRSPQHADSPLHF. The CDR3 DNA reads as TGTGCCAGCAGCCGTAGCCCTCAGCACGCGGATTCACCCCTCCACTTT.

The CDR3 bases are TGTGCCAGCAGCTTTTTACAGGGGGAGCGGTTAGGGGCTTTCTTT. Its protein product is CASSFLQGERLGAFF. The chain is built from TRBV7-2 and TRBJ1-1; 8 bases map to TRBD1. V gave up 3 bases and J gave up 11 bases; unmatched junction bases: 14. Germline V gene lookup returns CDR1 SGHTA and CDR2 FQGNSA. This CDR3 has 15 residues.

The rearrangement joins TRBV4-2 to TRBJ2-5; TRBD2 matches at 16 bases. Trimming at V came to 1 base and at J to 6 bases, leaving 8 bases not matched to a gene. Germline CDR1 is LGHNA and CDR2 is YNFKEQ. CDR3 length: 18 residues. The CDR3 here is CASSQVGTSGRAKKTQYF. For the CDR3, the DNA is TGTGCCAGCAGCCAAGTGGGGACTAGCGGGAGGGCCAAGAAGACCCAGTACTTC.

V gene TRBV6-5 combines with J gene TRBJ2-3, with D possibly TRBD1 on 6 matching bases. The germline gives CDR1 MNHEY, CDR2 SVGAGI. Trimming shortened V by 2 bases and J by 5 bases, and 14 bases separated the two germline ends. The CDR3 is 15 residues long. The CDR3 DNA follows: TGTGCCAGCAGTTACCTTGGACAGAGGGGAGATACGCAGTATTTT. Amino acid sequence: CASSYLGQRGDTQYF.

The genes are TRBV7-9 and TRBJ1-5; D unresolved. V was shortened by 1 base and J by 1 base, with 5 bases between the two germline ends. Germline V gene sequence: CDR1 SEHNR, CDR2 FQNEAQ (reference sequence). This CDR3 comprises 14 residues. CDR3 region: CASSLVGSNQPQHF. The CDR3 DNA reads TGTGCCAGCAGCTTAGTGGGCAGCAATCAGCCCCAGCATTTT.

The chain recombines TRBV7-2 with TRBJ2-1; maybe TRBD2 (6 bases). CDR3 length: 15 residues. Germline assignment: CDR1 SGHTA and CDR2 FQGNSA. Trimming shortened V by 5 bases and J by 5 bases, and 16 bases separated the two germline ends. CDR3 residues: CASSPTGGNHNEQFF. In nucleotides, the CDR3 is TGTGCCAGCAGCCCCACGGGCGGGAATCACAATGAGCAGTTCTTC.

The gene calls are TRBV9 and TRBJ1-1; perhaps TRBD1 as D (5 bases). CDR1 is SGDLS and CDR2 is YYNGEE in the germline V gene. Trimming took 0 bases from V and 4 from J, leaving 10 bases between them. The CDR3 runs to 14 residues. The DNA for the CDR3 is TGTGCCAGCAGCGTAGTAGGGGCCCCCACTGAAGCTTTCTTT. Translation: CASSVVGAPTEAFF.

This chain connects TRBV5-1 to TRBJ2-2, with D perhaps TRBD1 (5 bases). In germline, CDR1 is SGHRS, CDR2 YFSETQ. This CDR3 spans 14 amino acids. V shed 3 bases and J shed 7 bases, with 13 bases lying between them. DNA for the CDR3: TGCGCCAGCAGCTCGGACACCTCCAGCGGGGAGCTGTTTTTT. It translates to CASSSDTSSGELFF.

The chain combines TRBV27 with TRBJ1-4, with 8 positions matching TRBD1. Germline CDR1 reads MNHEY; CDR2 reads SMNVEV (reference sequence). V lost 5 bases to trimming and J lost 2 bases; unmatched junction nucleotides: 13. This CDR3 contains 18 residues. This chain's CDR3 is CASSPRTGNVRTNEKLFF. The CDR3 region has the DNA TGTGCCAGCAGTCCTCGGACAGGGAATGTTCGGACTAATGAAAAACTGTTTTTT. Full variable domain (outside the CDR3, taken from reference TRBV27 and TRBJ1-4): EAQVTQNPRYLITVTGKKLTVTCSQNMNHEYMSWYRQDPGLGLRQIYYSMNVEVTDKGDVPEGYKVSRKEKRNFPLILESPSPNQTSLYFCASSPRTGNVRTNEKLFFGSGTQLSVL.

This chain joins TRBV2 and TRBJ1-5, with D perhaps matching TRBD1 (5 bases). This CDR3 has 16 residues. Looked up from germline, CDR1 is SNHLY and CDR2 is FYNNEI. V was clipped by 6 bases and J by 4 bases, with 19 bases between them. The CDR3 is CASSASGKKWNQPQHF. CDR3 nucleotides: TGTGCCAGCAGCGCCTCAGGGAAGAAATGGAATCAGCCCCAGCATTTT.

This sequence joins TRBV2 and TRBJ2-3, with 8 bases aligning to TRBD1. V gave up 6 bases and J gave up 2 bases; unmatched junction bases: 7. Germline loops: CDR1 SNHLY, CDR2 FYNNEI. CDR3 length equals 15 residues. This chain's CDR3 is CASRAGQGPTDTQYF. The CDR3 DNA reads TGTGCCAGCAGAGCTGGACAGGGACCCACAGATACGCAGTATTTT.

The rearrangement joins TRBV3-1 (or the pseudogene TRBV3-2) to TRBJ2-5, with D maybe TRBD1 (6 bases). The CDR3 runs 14 residues. V lost 6 bases to trimming and J lost 4 bases, with 15 bases between them. Germline assignment: CDR1 LGHDT and CDR2 YNNKEL (reference sequence). DNA for the CDR3: TGTGCCAGCAGTGGCCCAGGGGTGGTAGAGACCCAGTACTTC. The encoded protein is CASSGPGVVETQYF.

V and J are TRBV3-1 (or the pseudogene TRBV3-2) and TRBJ2-1, with 15 positions matching TRBD2. With 3 bases clipped from V and 8 bases from J, the junction kept 5 bases outside the gene matches. Looked up from germline, CDR1 is LGHDT and CDR2 is YNNKEL (reference sequence). The CDR3 sequence is 16 residues long. In DNA, the CDR3 is TGTGCCAGCAGCCAGGGACTAGCGGGAGGTTTCCATGAGCAGTTCTTC. As protein: CASSQGLAGGFHEQFF.

This chain connects TRBV7-9 to TRBJ1-3, with D possibly being TRBD1 (5 bases). The CDR3 spans 14 residues. Germline CDR1 is SEHNR and CDR2 is FQNEAQ (reference sequence). The germline V and J ends were trimmed by 5 bases and 8 bases, with 16 bases remaining between them. For the CDR3, the DNA is TGTGCCAGCAGCATAGACAGCTTTGCAGACACCATATATTTT. Protein product: CASSIDSFADTIYF.